This TCR beta chain was obtained from a study of shared clonotypes between healthy human individuals. Profiled with immunoSEQ multiplex PCR; TCRdb holds only in-frame clones, not every one. Of about 2.1 million clones listed, about 92% are singletons. As defined, naive CD8 cells were CD45RO-negative and positively selected for CCR7, with terminally differentiated effector memory CD45RA+ cells excluded. The ends were cut back, 1 base at V and 6 bases at J, with 10 bases in the middle. Germline V gives CDR1 MGHRA, CDR2 YSYEKL. This CDR3 is built from 13 residues. This sequence joins TRBV4-1 and TRBJ2-7; D ambiguous. The clonotype comes from a man aged 18 to 30 in good health. Some clones in this sample may be carry-over from other donors' samples. What was sequenced was naive CD8+ T cells from PBMCs. The CDR3 reads CASSQGSRAEQYF. As DNA, the CDR3 is TGCGCCAGCAGCCAAGGTTCACGGGCCGAGCAGTACTTC.